This T cell receptor (beta chain) was obtained from a study of T-cell memory formation after mild COVID-19. Looking at the study overall: Clustering of TCRs was largely donor specific.

The study, taken as a whole, reports: Whether second-wave clones peaking at day 37 were SARS-CoV-2 specific went unconfirmed.

Of note for this clonotype: What it binds is not known.

Employing constant-segment primers, 5'RACE generated TCR alpha and TCR beta cDNA libraries bearing sample barcodes and UMIs. TCRdb independently ran MiXCR on the 5' RACE reads; one entry per CDR3 protein. The repertoire holds around 300,000 distinct CDR3 sequences, with 10% to 15% as singletons. Sequences were obtained from PBMCs or a T cell subset sorted from them (not recorded which). This receptor was taken from a man between 18 and 35 years old who had mild COVID-19 (a few samples of this study predate the infection). Cell type and time point are not known.

CDR3 sequence (DNA): TGTGCCAGCAGTTACAGTGCGGGCATCAGGGAGGCCGGGGAGCTGTTTTTT. Its translation: CASSYSAGIREAGELFF. The V and J genes are TRBV6-5 and TRBJ2-2; TRBD2 is a possible D gene (6 bases). Germline V gives CDR1 MNHEY, CDR2 SVGAGI. V lost 2 bases and J 6 bases, leaving 19 bases between the germline ends. This CDR3 contains 17 residues.